This TCR beta chain stems from a study of shared clonotypes between healthy human individuals. Study findings and constraints: Blood was the only sampled material, and tissue repertoires likely differ.

On this clone itself: Its antigen is unidentified. Other DNA sequences from this sample encode an identical CDR3 as well.

Each PCR replicate from the sorted subsets contained about 200 ng DNA, which is 25,000 to 30,000 T cell genomes. The assay was immunoSEQ multiplex PCR, and TCRdb's table has in-frame clones only and misses some. The sample has roughly 2,300,000 clones; around 90% are singletons. Naive CD45RA+ and memory CD45RA-negative subsets were split from CD4+ cells. CDR3 length equals 14 residues. Germline V gene data show CDR1 as SNHLY and CDR2 as FYNNEI. Trimming left V 1 base short and J 4 bases short, with 10 bases between. The rearrangement links TRBV2 to TRBJ1-2; possible D gene TRBD1, 5 bases. The sequence derives from a man aged 18-30 years in good health. Some clones in this sample may be carry-over from other donors' samples. The specimen sequenced was naive CD4+ T cells from PBMCs. Subset indicated: CD45RA+ positively selected. CDR3 DNA sequence: TGTGCCAGCAGTGAAGTAGCAGGGAGCTATGGCTACACCTTC. Protein: CASSEVAGSYGYTF.